This T cell receptor (beta chain) was profiled in a study of PD-1 blockade in classical Hodgkin lymphoma. Study-wide points: Whereas CD4+ TCR diversity had risen significantly by C4D1, CD8+ TCR diversity had not.

Sequencing used immunoSEQ multiplex PCR; TCRdb keeps in-frame clones, though not all of them. The sample has 5,500 to 8,500 clones, about 82% seen once. Noted time point: cycle 4 day 1 (C4D1), after less than seven weeks of nivolumab. All the patients suffered relapse after autologous stem cell transplantation, and brentuximab vedotin exposure differed. In the case of this clone: Antigen: not known.

The ends were cut back, 3 bases at V and 3 bases at J, with 2 bases in the middle. This CDR3 is built from 12 residues. Germline V CDR1 and CDR2: MGHRA, YSYEKL. The sequence was collected from a human donor with classical Hodgkin lymphoma. The rearrangement links TRBV4-1 to TRBJ2-2; no reliable D call. The specimen comprised peripheral blood mononuclear cells (PBMCs), sampled before the fourth cycle of nivolumab. CDR3 nucleotides: TGCGCCAGCAGCCACTACACCGGGGAGCTGTTTTTT. Protein product: CASSHYTGELFF.